This record covers a single T cell receptor beta chain. The antigen remains undetermined. The donors were part of the validation cohort, which consisted of more than 90 subjects and was separate from the first cohort of several hundred subjects. This record comes from a study of cytomegalovirus exposure and HLA in healthy donors. General study points: A few CMV-associated chains were confirmed in vitro to be specific for CMV antigens. Among TCR beta chains, those listed as cytomegalovirus-associated numbered under 200.

Trimming removed 7 bases from V and 3 bases from J, with 12 bases in between. This CDR3 contains 13 residues. Germline V gene data show CDR1 as LNHDA and CDR2 as SQIVND (reference sequence). This table comes from immunoSEQ multiplex PCR, and its TCRdb copy is limited to in-frame clones, with some not included. The table records some 150,000 clones, roughly 88% of them present only once. The V and J genes are TRBV19 and TRBJ1-1; D gene unclear. The specimen was PBMCs. The TCR sequence derives from a woman under 30 in good health and CMV-seropositive. This chain's CDR3 is CASTVHLYTEAFF. For the CDR3, the DNA is TGTGCCAGTACGGTCCACTTGTACACTGAAGCTTTCTTT. Drawing the rest from reference TRBV19 and TRBJ1-1, the complete variable domain is DGGITQSPKYLFRKEGQNVTLSCEQNLNHDAMYWYRQDPGQGLRLIYYSQIVNDFQKGDIAEGYSVSREKKESFPLTVTSAQKNPTAFYLCASTVHLYTEAFFGQGTRLTVV.